The 7 T cell receptor beta chains below were found in one sample sequenced in a study of vaccination and CD4 T cells after COVID-19. Treatment defined: approximately nine-day PBMC culture with coronavirus spike peptide pools or control peptides (ViraFEST assay). These receptors' antigens are unknown. Researchers used the Oncomine TCR Beta short-read assay to sequence DNA from cultured CD4+ T cells. Using its own MiXCR run on the PCR reads, TCRdb lists one record per CDR3 protein. The profile shows 15,000 to 20,000 distinct CDR3 sequences, 31% of them singletons. Sample: cultured CD4+ T cells from blood. The receptors here all came from a human donor with COVID-19.

This clonotype was seen only a few times. This chain connects TRBV20-1 to TRBJ1-5, with D possibly TRBD1 on 5 matching bases. The CDR3 totals 14 residues. Germline V gives CDR1 DFQATT, CDR2 SNEGSKA (reference sequence). V was pared by 5 bases and J by 4 bases, with 15 bases between. CDR3 loop: CSARDSNRNQPQHF. The CDR3 nucleotides read TGCAGTGCTCGCGACTCCAACAGGAATCAGCCCCAGCATTTT.

Comments on this clonotype: One base away lies a much larger clone, so this may be a sequencing read error. The V gene is TRBV7-2, the J gene TRBJ1-1; 10 bases map to TRBD1. Germline CDR1 reads SGHTA; CDR2 reads FQGNSA. The CDR3 covers 13 residues. CDR3 in amino acids: CASSLDRGTETFF. The DNA of the CDR3 is TGTGCCAGCAGCTTGGACAGGGGGACTGAAACTTTCTTT.

The V and J genes are TRBV19 and TRBJ2-3; either TRBD1 or TRBD2 may supply D (5 bases each). This CDR3 is built from 18 residues. Trimming pared 2 bases from V and 2 bases from J, leaving 20 bases between. Germline CDR1 is LNHDA and CDR2 is SQIVND (reference sequence). CDR3 residues: CASSISTTGPHPTDTQYF. The CDR3 DNA reads TGTGCCAGTAGTATAAGTACAACGGGACCCCACCCCACAGATACGCAGTATTTT.

The rearrangement uses TRBV14 and TRBJ2-7, with TRBD2 identical over 15 bases. The germline V gene has CDR1 SGHDN and CDR2 FVKESK. V shed 5 bases, J shed 4 bases, and the junction held 9 bases outside the gene matches. The CDR3 has 17 amino acids. The CDR3 region is CASSAGLAGGSGYEQYF. DNA for the CDR3: TGTGCCAGCAGCGCGGGACTAGCGGGGGGCTCTGGATACGAGCAGTACTTC. The full variable domain, its missing parts supplied by reference TRBV14 and TRBJ2-7, is EAGVTQFPSHSVIEKGQTVTLRCDPISGHDNLYWYRRVMGKEIKFLLHFVKESKQDESGMPNNRFLAERTGGTYSTLKVQPAELEDSGVYFCASSAGLAGGSGYEQYFGPGTRLTVT.

V gene TRBV20-1 combines with J gene TRBJ2-7; possible D gene TRBD1, 6 bases. This CDR3 contains 15 residues. V lost 5 bases and J 3 bases, leaving 20 bases between the germline ends. In germline, CDR1 is DFQATT, CDR2 SNEGSKA (reference sequence). CDR3 sequence reads: CSAGASTGSIYEQYF. In DNA, the CDR3 is TGCAGTGCTGGAGCGTCCACAGGGAGCATCTACGAGCAGTACTTC.

The chain couples TRBV24-1 to TRBJ2-2; D is tentatively TRBD1 or TRBD2 (6 bases each). Germline CDR1 is KGHDR and CDR2 is SFDVKD. The germline V and J ends were trimmed by 3 bases and 5 bases, with 15 bases remaining between them. This CDR3 spans 16 amino acids. The CDR3: CATSDTGGGVTGELFF. The CDR3 nucleotides are TGTGCCACCAGTGATACCGGGGGCGGAGTAACCGGGGAGCTGTTTTTT.

The chain links TRBV30 to TRBJ1-1, with 9 bases lining up with TRBD1. Germline loops: CDR1 GTSNPN, CDR2 SVGIG (reference sequence). The CDR3 length is 12 residues. Trimming took 2 bases from V and 7 from J; bases not matched to a gene: 2. In nucleotides, the CDR3 is TGTGCCTGGAGTACGGACAGGGGTGAAGCTTTCTTT. Protein product: CAWSTDRGEAFF.